This TCR beta chain was found in a study of blood T cell repertoires in COVID-19. Overall study context: Nucleic acid was either cDNA or gDNA, and it came from T cells, B-cell-depleted T cells, or PBMCs.

There are 14 residues in the CDR3. The V segment lost 6 bases and the J segment 0 bases; nucleotides outside the gene matches: 4. The V gene's germline CDR1 is MNHEY and CDR2 SMNVEV (reference sequence). Study processing details: Estimated nucleated cell counts came from reference gene primer amplification. Produced via immunoSEQ multiplex PCR; TCRdb's table is partial and in-frame only. V, J and clone size are those of that table, while D and trimming were read from the DNA. The sample holds about half a million clones, around 85% seen once. The chain carries TRBV27 and TRBJ2-7; TRBD1 agrees at 8 bases. Material: peripheral blood. This TCR derives from a human donor in a cohort sampled during active COVID-19. The CDR3, as DNA: TGTGCCAGCAGCTGGGACAGGAGCTCCTACGAGCAGTACTTC. Translated, it gives CASSWDRSSYEQYF.